These 15 T cell receptor beta chains were all obtained from the same sample, sequenced in a study of blood T cells in healthy people across ages. Sample-barcoded 5' priming and a J-beta primer mix drove a second PCR of roughly 7 to 11 cycles. TCRdb analysed the 5' RACE reads with MiXCR anew, one entry per CDR3 protein. The table shows roughly 1.9 million distinct CDR3 sequences, with approximately 39% occurring only once. Sample: blood. The receptors were gathered from a human donor in good health.

The CDR3: CASSLGAASQETQYF. The CDR3 coding sequence is TGCGCCAGCAGCTTGGGGGCAGCCTCACAAGAGACCCAGTACTTC. The chain uses TRBV5-1 and TRBJ2-5; D gene uncertain. V was shortened by 0 bases and J by 2 bases, with 11 bases between the two germline ends. Per the germline V gene, CDR1 is SGHRS and CDR2 is YFSETQ. The CDR3 is made up of 15 amino acids.

This clonotype has just a few counts. The V call is TRBV6-2 or TRBV6-3, the J call TRBJ2-4, with D perhaps TRBD1 (6 bases). The CDR3 length is 17 residues. The germline CDR1 and CDR2 sequences are MNHEY and SVGEGT. Trimming took off 5 bases at V and 0 bases at J, with 17 bases between the two ends. In nucleotides, the CDR3 is TGTGCCAGCAGTCGGACAGCCCATCGAGGAGCCAAAAACATTCAGTACTTC. It yields the protein CASSRTAHRGAKNIQYF.

The CDR3 reads CASNGLTGPMNTEAFF. The DNA for the CDR3 is TGCGCCAGCAATGGTTTGACAGGCCCAATGAACACTGAAGCTTTCTTT. The chain uses TRBV5-1 and TRBJ1-1; D is perhaps TRBD1 (6 bases). Trimming left V 6 bases short and J 0 bases short, with 18 bases between. The germline V gene encodes CDR1 SGHRS and CDR2 YFSETQ. CDR3 length: 16 amino acids. The variable domain in full, completed from reference TRBV5-1 and TRBJ1-1, reads KAGVTQTPRYLIKTRGQQVTLSCSPISGHRSVSWYQQTPGQGLQFLFEYFSETQRNKGNFPGRFSGRQFSNSRSEMNVSTLELGDSALYLCASNGLTGPMNTEAFFGQGTRLTVV.

This clonotype was recorded many times. The chain uses TRBV7-9 and TRBJ1-1; D may be TRBD1 (6 bases). CDR3 size: 14 residues. V was cut by 5 bases and J by 3 bases, with 13 bases left in between. Germline CDR1 reads SEHNR; CDR2 reads FQNEAQ (reference sequence). As DNA, the CDR3 is TGTGCCAGCAGCCGCCTGGGGGCTGACACTGAAGCTTTCTTT. Its translation is CASSRLGADTEAFF.

Only a few counts were recorded for this clonotype. CDR3 residues: CSASGQGAVYEQYF. The CDR3 DNA sequence: TGCAGTGCTAGTGGTCAGGGGGCGGTCTACGAGCAGTACTTC. The V call is TRBV20-1, the J call TRBJ2-7; the match to TRBD1 covers 8 bases. CDR1 is DFQATT, CDR2 SNEGSKA, per germline (reference sequence). Losses at the gene ends were 3 bases for V and 3 bases for J; bases not matched to a gene: 7. The CDR3 extends over 14 amino acids.

On this clonotype: One base away lies a much larger clone, so this may be a sequencing read error. The chain couples TRBV4-3 to TRBJ2-6; 10 positions match TRBD1. CDR3 size: 18 residues. CDR1 and CDR2 from the germline V gene are LGHNA and YSLEER. Here the CDR3 reads CASSHRYGTGEGASVLTF. The CDR3 DNA follows: TGCGCCAGCAGCCACCGATATGGGACAGGGGAAGGGGCCAGCGTCCTGACTTTC.

This rearrangement joins TRBV12-3 or TRBV12-4 to TRBJ1-2; no clear D. The CDR3 has 13 residues. Trimming removed 4 bases at V and 6 bases at J, with 12 bases between. The CDR3 DNA reads TGTGCCAGCAGTTCGGCCGGTATCGATGGCTACACCTTC. Protein product: CASSSAGIDGYTF.

This clonotype has only a few counts. The rearrangement links TRBV7-6 to TRBJ1-4; the D is unclear. V lost 8 bases and J 0 bases, leaving 10 bases between the germline ends. The CDR3 runs 14 residues. Per the germline V gene, CDR1 is SGHVS and CDR2 is FNYEAQ. The chain's CDR3 is CASVPVATNEKLFF. The CDR3 region has the DNA TGTGCCAGCGTACCAGTTGCAACTAATGAAAAACTGTTTTTT.

About this clonotype: Germline and junction disagree at one end, which may indicate a read error. V and J are TRBV4-1 and TRBJ2-7; 9 nucleotides align to TRBD2. The length of the CDR3 is 13 residues. CDR1 and CDR2 (germline): MGHRA, YSYEKL. The CDR3 nucleotides are TGCGTCAGCTCTAGCGGGGTGGGCTACGAGCAGTACTTC. Encoded protein: CVSSSGVGYEQYF.

J is TRBJ2-7 and V is TRBV12-3 or TRBV12-4, with a possible D match to TRBD2 (5 bases). This CDR3 is 15 amino acids long. Trimming shortened V by 3 bases and J by 0 bases, and 12 bases separated the two germline ends. The CDR3 bases are TGTGCCAGCAGTTTGTTAGCGCGGAGCTCCTACGAGCAGTACTTC. It translates to CASSLLARSSYEQYF.

V gene TRBV7-9 combines with J gene TRBJ2-7; 7 positions agree with TRBD1. The germline V gene has CDR1 SEHNR and CDR2 FQNEAQ (reference sequence). Trimming at V came to 5 bases and at J to 1 base, leaving 5 bases not matched to a gene. The CDR3 has 14 amino acids. CDR3 sequence (DNA): TGTGCCAGCAGCGGATCGGACAGGTCCTACGAGCAGTACTTC. This translates into CASSGSDRSYEQYF. Variable domain in full (rest from reference TRBV7-9 and TRBJ2-7): DTGVSQNPRHKITKRGQNVTFRCDPISEHNRLYWYRQTLGQGPEFLTYFQNEAQLEKSRLLSDRFSAERPKGSFSTLEIQRTEQGDSAMYLCASSGSDRSYEQYFGPGTRLTVT.

V and J are TRBV9 and TRBJ1-2; 10 nucleotides line up with TRBD1. With V trimmed by 7 bases and J by 5 bases, 14 bases remained unmatched. The CDR3 covers 16 residues. CDR1 SGDLS and CDR2 YYNGEE come from the germline V gene. The CDR3 spells CASGEGPSGQGYGYTF. The CDR3 DNA follows: TGTGCCAGCGGCGAAGGCCCCTCGGGACAGGGGTATGGCTACACCTTC.

V usage is TRBV20-1 and J usage is TRBJ2-7, with D possibly being TRBD1 or TRBD2 (5 bases each). This CDR3 contains 13 residues. Germline CDR1 DFQATT, CDR2 SNEGSKA (reference sequence). Trimming pared 3 bases from V and 2 bases from J, leaving 11 bases between. The CDR3 reads CSARGPLAYEQYF. Here the CDR3 DNA reads TGCAGTGCTAGGGGACCGTTGGCCTACGAGCAGTACTTC.

The chain has TRBV4-2 and TRBJ2-7, with D tentatively TRBD2 (6 bases). The DNA matches TRBJ2-5 better at its end, which makes the J call doubtful. The CDR3 totals 14 residues. Germline V CDR1 and CDR2: LGHNA, YNFKEQ. The CDR3 nucleotides are TGTGCCAGCAGCCTCCGCCTGGGACTAGAGACCCAGTACTTC. This gives the protein CASSLRLGLETQYF.

The chain is built from TRBV4-3 and TRBJ1-2, with a weak D call TRBD1 (6 bases). V was pared by 2 bases and J by 3 bases, with 10 bases between. The length of the CDR3 is 14 residues. CDR1 and CDR2 from the germline V gene are LGHNA and YSLEER. The DNA for the CDR3 is TGCGCCAGCAGCCAACCGGACAGTGACTATGGCTACACCTTC. Amino acid sequence: CASSQPDSDYGYTF.